Listed here are 28 T cell receptor beta chains from one sample, sequenced in a study of cytomegalovirus exposure and HLA in healthy donors. Method: immunoSEQ multiplex PCR; TCRdb's copy keeps in-frame clones and lacks some. Of tens of thousands of clones listed, 90% to 95% are singletons. Source material: PBMCs. The receptor set was obtained from a woman in her thirties in good health and CMV-seropositive.

This clone was found once. In DNA, the CDR3 is TGTGCCAGCGACCCGGCGGGGGGTAAAGCGCGACCCCAGCATTTT. Its protein is CASDPAGGKARPQHF. The J gene is TRBJ1-5, the V gene TRBV27; possible D gene TRBD1, 5 bases. The CDR3 is 15 amino acids. The V gene's germline CDR1 is MNHEY and CDR2 SMNVEV (reference sequence). The germline V and J ends were trimmed by 8 bases and 10 bases, with 24 bases remaining between them.

V is TRBV4-1 and J is TRBJ1-3, with D uncertain. The CDR3 is made up of 15 amino acids. Germline loops: CDR1 MGHRA, CDR2 YSYEKL. Trimming took 1 base from V and 3 from J, leaving 10 bases between them. The CDR3 DNA reads TGCGCCAGCAGCCAAGCCGGTTTCTATGGAAACACCATATATTTT. It encodes CASSQAGFYGNTIYF.

This chain joins TRBV15 and TRBJ2-5, with a possible D match to TRBD1 (5 bases). CDR3 length equals 14 residues. Germline assignment: CDR1 LNHNV and CDR2 YYDKDF (reference sequence). Trimming shortened V by 4 bases and J by 6 bases, and 15 bases separated the two germline ends. CDR3 residues: CATSTGSKMKTQYF. In DNA form, the CDR3 reads TGTGCCACCAGCACAGGGTCAAAGATGAAGACCCAGTACTTC.

This clone appeared a single time. V gene TRBV28 combines with J gene TRBJ1-2; D call uncertain. This CDR3 is built from 15 residues. Trimming pared 3 bases from V and 4 bases from J, leaving 15 bases between. Germline V gene lookup returns CDR1 MDHEN and CDR2 SYDVKM. The CDR3, as DNA: TGTGCCAGCAGTTTTCGCTCCGGGGTTGGCTATGGCTACACCTTC. This sequence encodes CASSFRSGVGYGYTF.

For the CDR3, the DNA is TGTGCCAGCAGACGGATCACAGGGGCCTATGGCTACACCTTC. Protein product: CASRRITGAYGYTF. The chain combines TRBV28 with TRBJ1-2, with 7 bases identical to TRBD1. Trimming at V came to 6 bases and at J to 4 bases, leaving 8 bases not matched to a gene. Germline lookup yields CDR1 MDHEN and CDR2 SYDVKM. The length of the CDR3 is 14 residues.

The chain carries TRBV4-1 and TRBJ2-7, with TRBD2 identical over 9 bases. CDR1 is MGHRA and CDR2 is YSYEKL in the germline V gene. J lost 5 bases, V lost 4 bases, and 9 bases had no gene match. The length of the CDR3 is 15 residues. The CDR3 here is CASSPRASGNNEQYF. The CDR3 nucleotides read TGCGCCAGCAGCCCTCGGGCTAGCGGGAATAACGAGCAGTACTTC.

V usage is TRBV27 and J usage is TRBJ2-2, with D uncertain. The CDR3 extends over 13 amino acids. CDR1 and CDR2 from the germline V gene are MNHEY and SMNVEV (reference sequence). Between the trimmed V and J ends, which lost 5 bases and 5 bases, there was a span of 9 bases. CDR3 sequence (DNA): TGTGCCAGCAGTCCCCCCCGTACCGGGGAGCTGTTTTTT. Translating it yields CASSPPRTGELFF.

The V gene is TRBV28, the J gene TRBJ2-2; possible D gene TRBD2, 5 bases. This CDR3 is 16 amino acids long. Germline values: CDR1 MDHEN, CDR2 SYDVKM. The V and J ends lost 4 bases and 4 bases respectively, with 16 bases between them. CDR3 region: CASSSTTPSGTGELFF. CDR3 in DNA: TGTGCCAGCAGTTCGACTACACCATCGGGCACCGGGGAGCTGTTTTTT. Drawing the rest from reference TRBV28 and TRBJ2-2, the complete variable domain is DVKVTQSSRYLVKRTGEKVFLECVQDMDHENMFWYRQDPGLGLRLIYFSYDVKMKEKGDIPEGYSVSREKKERFSLILESASTNQTSMYLCASSSTTPSGTGELFFGEGSRLTVL.

The chain carries TRBV6-4 and TRBJ1-4; TRBD1 matches at 7 bases. Trimming took 11 bases from V and 5 from J; bases not matched to a gene: 11. There are 14 residues in the CDR3. CDR1 is MRHNA, CDR2 SNTAGT, per germline. The CDR3 bases are TGTGCCGGGCATGCGGGGACAGCAAATGAAAAACTGTTTTTT. Amino acid sequence: CAGHAGTANEKLFF.

The chain carries TRBV29-1 and TRBJ1-2; D unresolved. This CDR3 spans 13 amino acids. CDR1 is SQVTM, CDR2 ANQGSEA, per germline. Trimming left V 4 bases short and J 5 bases short, with 14 bases between. DNA of the CDR3: TGCAGCGTTGGATCTGGGAGCGATTATGGCTACACCTTC. It is translated as CSVGSGSDYGYTF.

This clone has only a few counts. The chain uses TRBV5-4 and TRBJ2-7; 10 nucleotides agree with TRBD1. Per the germline V gene, CDR1 is SGHNT and CDR2 is YYREEE (reference sequence). J was trimmed by 0 bases and V by 7 bases; bases with no gene match: 10. CDR3 size: 16 residues. The CDR3 nucleotides read TGTGCCAGCGCGTCCTCCGGGACAGGGGCCTCCTACGAGCAGTACTTC. This sequence encodes CASASSGTGASYEQYF. Complete variable domain (other parts from reference TRBV5-4 and TRBJ2-7): ETGVTQSPTHLIKTRGQQVTLRCSSQSGHNTVSWYQQALGQGPQFIFQYYREEENGRGNFPPRFSGLQFPNYSSELNVNALELDDSALYLCASASSGTGASYEQYFGPGTRLTVT.

This sequence joins TRBV27 and TRBJ2-1; 7 nucleotides align to TRBD2. The CDR3 sequence is 16 residues long. The V segment lost 5 bases and the J segment 4 bases; nucleotides outside the gene matches: 11. Germline CDR1 and CDR2: MNHEY and SMNVEV (reference sequence). The CDR3 sequence is CASSRRLAGIYNEQFF. CDR3 bases: TGTGCCAGCAGTCGAAGACTAGCTGGGATTTACAATGAGCAGTTCTTC.

The J gene is TRBJ1-3, the V gene TRBV18, with D tentatively TRBD1 (6 bases). The CDR3 is 13 amino acids. Germline V gene lookup returns CDR1 KGHSH and CDR2 LQKENI. Trimming stripped 4 bases from V and 4 bases from J, with 8 bases between. The CDR3 coding sequence is TGTGCCAGCTCACGAGGACAGGGAAACACCATATATTTT. This translates into CASSRGQGNTIYF. Complete variable domain (other parts from reference TRBV18 and TRBJ1-3): NAGVMQNPRHLVRRRGQEARLRCSPMKGHSHVYWYRQLPEEGLKFMVYLQKENIIDESGMPKERFSAEFPKEGPSILRIQQVVRGDSAAYFCASSRGQGNTIYFGEGSWLTVV.

V and J are TRBV6-6 and TRBJ1-1; D gene ambiguous. Deletions cut 7 bases from V and 6 bases from J, with 15 bases between. This CDR3 has 13 residues. Germline V lookup: CDR1 MNHNY, CDR2 SVGAGI (reference sequence). CDR3 loop: CASNHKIWPEAFF. In DNA, the CDR3 is TGTGCCAGCAACCATAAAATATGGCCTGAAGCTTTCTTT.

The gene calls are TRBV13 and TRBJ2-1; no clear D gene. CDR1 is PRHDT and CDR2 is FYEKMQ in the germline V gene (reference sequence). The CDR3 is made up of 13 amino acids. V lost 5 bases, J lost 4 bases, and 9 bases lay in between. In DNA form, the CDR3 reads TGTGCCAGCAGCAAAACAGAATACAATGAGCAGTTCTTC. This sequence encodes CASSKTEYNEQFF.

The CDR3 loop reads CASSLAPGQAYGYTF. The CDR3 nucleotides read TGCGCCAGCAGCTTGGCACCGGGACAGGCCTATGGCTACACCTTC. The rearrangement links TRBV5-1 to TRBJ1-2, with 8 bases matching TRBD1. CDR3 length equals 15 residues. With 0 bases clipped from V and 4 bases from J, the junction kept 5 bases outside the gene matches. Germline lookup yields CDR1 SGHRS and CDR2 YFSETQ. Supplemented by reference TRBV5-1 and TRBJ1-2, the full variable domain reads KAGVTQTPRYLIKTRGQQVTLSCSPISGHRSVSWYQQTPGQGLQFLFEYFSETQRNKGNFPGRFSGRQFSNSRSEMNVSTLELGDSALYLCASSLAPGQAYGYTFGSGTRLTVV.

The chain carries TRBV10-1 and TRBJ1-2, with TRBD1 identical over 8 bases. In germline, CDR1 is WNHNN, CDR2 SYGVQD (reference sequence). The CDR3 spans 14 residues. V was pared by 10 bases and J by 3 bases, with 10 bases of the junction left unmatched. CDR3 nucleotide sequence: TGCGCCAACCAACCGACAGGGGTGGACTATGGCTACACCTTC. Its translation: CANQPTGVDYGYTF.

The rearrangement joins TRBV27 to TRBJ2-7; D gene ambiguous. Germline-derived CDR1 and CDR2 are MNHEY and SMNVEV (reference sequence). Trimming took 6 bases from V and 5 from J, leaving 23 bases between them. This CDR3 is 16 amino acids long. The CDR3 DNA sequence: TGTGCCAGCAGCTTCCAACCCTTTAGCAGCGCGAACGAGCAGTACTTC. Its protein is CASSFQPFSSANEQYF.

The rearrangement joins TRBV28 to TRBJ1-2; D unresolved. This CDR3 is built from 14 residues. Trimming took off 2 bases at V and 8 bases at J, with 15 bases between the two ends. Germline CDR1 and CDR2: MDHEN and SYDVKM. The CDR3 nucleotides are TGTGCCAGCAGTTTAACGGGGAAATATAACGGCTACACCTTC. Amino acids: CASSLTGKYNGYTF.

The chain combines TRBV7-3 with TRBJ2-2; 12 bases agree with TRBD1. Germline CDR1 reads SGHTA; CDR2 reads FQGTGA. The V segment lost 3 bases and the J segment 6 bases; nucleotides outside the gene matches: 11. There are 18 residues in the CDR3. The CDR3, as DNA: TGTGCCAGCAGCTTCCCAAACCTCGGGACAGGGGGCTCCGGGGAGCTGTTTTTT. Its translation: CASSFPNLGTGGSGELFF.

The chain couples TRBV11-1 to TRBJ2-7; possible D gene TRBD2, 6 bases. The V and J ends lost 5 bases and 2 bases respectively, with 19 bases between them. The CDR3 consists of 16 residues. Germline assignment: CDR1 SGHAT and CDR2 FQDESV (reference sequence). The CDR3 here is CASSVRERAYTYEQYF. The CDR3 nucleotides are TGTGCCAGCAGCGTGCGGGAACGGGCATACACCTACGAGCAGTACTTC.

The rearrangement joins TRBV29-1 to TRBJ2-5; D might be TRBD2 (5 bases). CDR3 length: 13 amino acids. The V end was cut by 4 bases, the J end by 4 bases, with 13 bases between. Germline CDR1 is SQVTM and CDR2 is ANQGSEA. As DNA, the CDR3 is TGCAGCGTTGGAGGTCTAGCTCCAGAGACCCAGTACTTC. As protein: CSVGGLAPETQYF. The full variable domain, with the rest looked up from reference TRBV29-1 and TRBJ2-5, is SAVISQKPSRDICQRGTSLTIQCQVDSQVTMMFWYRQQPGQSLTLIATANQGSEATYESGFVIDKFPISRPNLTFSTLTVSNMSPEDSSIYLCSVGGLAPETQYFGPGTRLLVL.

This rearrangement joins TRBV28 to TRBJ2-7; 10 bases fit TRBD2. The CDR3 spans 14 residues. The J segment lost 3 bases and the V segment lost 6 bases, leaving 5 bases of the junction unmatched. The germline CDR1 and CDR2 sequences are MDHEN and SYDVKM. The CDR3 DNA follows: TGTGCCAGCAGCCCAGCGGGAGGGCTCTACGAGCAGTACTTC. Its translation: CASSPAGGLYEQYF.

The chain employs TRBV11-3 and TRBJ2-7; perhaps TRBD1 as D (5 bases). Germline lookup yields CDR1 SGHNT and CDR2 YENEEA. V lost 1 base and J 7 bases, leaving 11 bases between the germline ends. This CDR3 spans 13 amino acids. CDR3 sequence: CASSLANGQEQYF. CDR3 DNA sequence: TGTGCCAGCAGCTTAGCTAACGGACAAGAGCAGTACTTC.

The chain recombines TRBV7-9 with TRBJ2-7; TRBD2 matches 9 bases. J lost 2 bases, V lost 5 bases, and 4 bases had no gene match. Per the germline V gene, CDR1 is SEHNR and CDR2 is FQNEAQ (reference sequence). This CDR3 spans 14 amino acids. The CDR3 DNA reads TGTGCCAGCAGCACGACTAGCGGAACCTACGAGCAGTACTTC. Residues: CASSTTSGTYEQYF.

The chain uses TRBV2 and TRBJ1-5; 9 nucleotides match TRBD1. The CDR3 has 15 amino acids. The V segment lost 5 bases and the J segment 5 bases; nucleotides outside the gene matches: 7. The germline V gene has CDR1 SNHLY and CDR2 FYNNEI. DNA for the CDR3: TGTGCCAGCAGTTGGGGACAGGGAGGGGATCAGCCCCAGCATTTT. Translation gives CASSWGQGGDQPQHF.

This rearrangement joins TRBV28 to TRBJ1-5; a possible D gene is TRBD1 (5 bases). The CDR3 consists of 13 residues. The germline gives CDR1 MDHEN, CDR2 SYDVKM. The V end was cut by 8 bases, the J end by 4 bases, with 12 bases between. CDR3 coding DNA: TGTGCCAGCCGACGAGACAGAAATCAGCCCCAGCATTTT. Its translation: CASRRDRNQPQHF.

The chain carries TRBV10-1 and TRBJ2-7; D is possibly TRBD1 (7 bases). Looked up from germline, CDR1 is WNHNN and CDR2 is SYGVQD (reference sequence). The CDR3 runs to 13 residues. Deletions cut 4 bases from V and 6 bases from J, with 13 bases between. The CDR3 reads CASSVNRGGEQYF. CDR3 DNA: TGCGCCAGCAGTGTCAACAGGGGAGGCGAGCAGTACTTC.